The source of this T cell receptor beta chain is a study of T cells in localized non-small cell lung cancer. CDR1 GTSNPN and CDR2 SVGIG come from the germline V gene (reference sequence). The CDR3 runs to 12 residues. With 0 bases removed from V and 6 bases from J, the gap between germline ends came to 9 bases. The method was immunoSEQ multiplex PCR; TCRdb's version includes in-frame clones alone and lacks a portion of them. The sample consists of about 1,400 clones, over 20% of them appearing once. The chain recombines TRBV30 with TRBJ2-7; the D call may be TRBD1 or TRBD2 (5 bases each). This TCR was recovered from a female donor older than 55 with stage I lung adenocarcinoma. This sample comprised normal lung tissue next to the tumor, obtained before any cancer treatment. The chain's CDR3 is CAWSVSGREQYF. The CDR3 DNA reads TGTGCCTGGAGTGTCTCGGGGCGCGAGCAGTACTTC.